Only a few counts were recorded for the clone carrying this T cell receptor (beta chain). Its antigen is as yet unknown. These data come from a study of a mutant IDH1 vaccine in newly diagnosed glioma. Study details: Initiation of the vaccine course occurred 4-6 weeks after radiotherapy alone, or alongside temozolomide cycles. Notes on the study in general: Pseudoprogression appeared independent of alterations in top peripheral clonotypes. Induction of immune responses by the vaccine occurred in about 95% of patients.

Time point noted: week 35, safety follow-up. In every dose of vaccine, 300 ug of mutant IDH1 20-mer peptide was given alongside topical imiquimod. Eight vaccinations reached patients in weeks 1, 3, 5, 7, 11, 15, 19 and 23. The table came from immunoSEQ multiplex PCR; TCRdb's copy has only in-frame clones and leaves some out. The table lists roughly 38,000 clones, roughly nine tenths of them singletons. The V gene's germline CDR1 is SGHDT and CDR2 YYEEEE. V lost 3 bases to trimming and J lost 7 bases, with 7 bases between them. This CDR3 region has 11 residues. The sample in question was PBMCs, obtained from a glioma patient whose treatment included an IDH1 peptide vaccine. The gene calls are TRBV5-6 and TRBJ1-1; D gene uncertain. This clonotype originated in a middle-aged man with glioma. CDR3 sequence: CASSYGDEAFF. The CDR3 DNA is TGTGCCAGCAGCTACGGGGATGAAGCTTTCTTT.